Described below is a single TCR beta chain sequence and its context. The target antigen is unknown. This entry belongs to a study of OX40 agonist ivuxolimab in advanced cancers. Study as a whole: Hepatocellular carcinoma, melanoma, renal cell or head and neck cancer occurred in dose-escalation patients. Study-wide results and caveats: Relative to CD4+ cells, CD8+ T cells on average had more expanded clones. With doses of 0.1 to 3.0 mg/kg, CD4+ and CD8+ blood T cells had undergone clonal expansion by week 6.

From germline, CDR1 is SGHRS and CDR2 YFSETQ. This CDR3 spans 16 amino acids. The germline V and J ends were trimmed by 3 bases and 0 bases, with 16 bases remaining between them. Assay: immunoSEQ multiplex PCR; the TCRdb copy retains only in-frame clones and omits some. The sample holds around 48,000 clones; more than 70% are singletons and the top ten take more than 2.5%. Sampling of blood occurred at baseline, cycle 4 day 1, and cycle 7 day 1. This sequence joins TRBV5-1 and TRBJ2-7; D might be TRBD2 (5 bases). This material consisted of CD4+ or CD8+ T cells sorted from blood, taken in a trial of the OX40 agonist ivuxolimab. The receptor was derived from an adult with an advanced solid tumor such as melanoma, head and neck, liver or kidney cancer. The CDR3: CASSSLVIGDSYEQYF. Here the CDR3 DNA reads TGCGCCAGCAGCTCCCTTGTTATCGGGGACTCCTACGAGCAGTACTTC.